A single sample is the source of the 11 T cell receptor beta chains below, sequenced in a study of cytomegalovirus exposure and HLA in healthy donors. PCR employed 60 Vbeta and 13 Jbeta primers. Repertoires were generated with immunoSEQ multiplex PCR, while TCRdb's copy carries only in-frame clones and drops some. Seen in this sample are about 200,000 clones; the ten most common clones hold roughly 0.7%. The sequenced sample was PBMCs. The receptors here all came from a boy aged 5-17 years in good health and CMV-seronegative.

The chain carries TRBV7-9 and TRBJ2-2, with D unresolved. The ends were cut back, 5 bases at V and 2 bases at J, with 6 bases in the middle. CDR3 size: 13 residues. The germline gives CDR1 SEHNR, CDR2 FQNEAQ (reference sequence). Here the CDR3 reads CASSPVNTGELFF. CDR3 bases: TGTGCCAGCAGCCCCGTAAACACCGGGGAGCTGTTTTTT.

With regard to this clone: One junction end does not reproduce the germline sequence, and a read error may be involved. Different DNA sequences within this sample yield the same CDR3. The chain couples TRBV2 to TRBJ2-3, with TRBD2 as a possible D gene (5 bases). The CDR3 is made up of 16 amino acids. In germline, CDR1 is SNHLY, CDR2 FYNNEI. This chain's CDR3 is CASSGIRTGRPDTQYF. For the CDR3, the DNA is TGTGCCAGCAGCGGGATTCGGACGGGCCGGCCAGATACGCAGTATTTC.

This chain joins TRBV11-2 and TRBJ1-2; D is unclear. Germline CDR1 is SGHAT and CDR2 is FQNNGV. Trimming took 5 bases from V and 4 from J, leaving 17 bases between them. The length of the CDR3 is 15 residues. The CDR3 DNA reads as TGTGCCAGCAGCCCGAGTCCCAACTTCGCCTATGGCTACACCTTC. Translating gives CASSPSPNFAYGYTF.

The V call is TRBV11-2, the J call TRBJ2-7; possibly TRBD1 for D (6 bases). CDR3 size: 14 residues. Per the germline V gene, CDR1 is SGHAT and CDR2 is FQNNGV. Trimming pared 6 bases from V and 0 bases from J, leaving 12 bases between. The CDR3 here is CASSLQGSSYEQYF. The DNA of the CDR3 is TGTGCCAGCAGTCTGCAGGGGAGCTCCTACGAGCAGTACTTC.

The chain is built from TRBV6-5 and TRBJ1-1; tentatively, D is TRBD1 (6 bases). Trimming shortened V by 2 bases and J by 13 bases, and 14 bases separated the two germline ends. The CDR3 is 12 amino acids. CDR1 and CDR2 (germline): MNHEY, SVGAGI. Here the CDR3 DNA reads TGTGCCAGCAGTTACCCCGGGGGGGCCAGTTTCTTT. Its protein is CASSYPGGASFF.

The chain uses TRBV7-8 and TRBJ2-2, with D perhaps matching TRBD1 (7 bases). V was cut by 5 bases and J by 7 bases, with 17 bases left in between. The germline gives CDR1 SGHVS, CDR2 FQNEAQ. This CDR3 spans 15 amino acids. CDR3 region: CASSHLTGEVGELFF. DNA of the CDR3: TGTGCCAGCAGCCACTTAACAGGGGAGGTCGGGGAGCTGTTTTTT.

The chain employs TRBV10-3 and TRBJ1-3; D remains unclear. This CDR3 has 12 residues. V dropped 7 bases and J dropped 7 bases, with 11 bases sitting between them. Germline assignment: CDR1 ENHRY and CDR2 SYGVKD. Written as DNA, the CDR3 is TGTGCCATCACCGGGGAGGAGAACACCATATATTTT. It is translated as CAITGEENTIYF.

This chain connects TRBV6-1 to TRBJ2-7; 9 positions match TRBD2. V lost 7 bases and J lost 2; bases outside the gene matches: 6. Germline V gene lookup returns CDR1 MNHNS and CDR2 SASEGT. CDR3 size: 14 residues. This chain's CDR3 is CASIFSSGAYEQYF. CDR3 nucleotide sequence: TGTGCCAGCATTTTTTCTAGCGGGGCCTACGAGCAGTACTTC.

The chain carries TRBV7-8 and TRBJ1-5; D gene uncertain. The V end was cut by 3 bases, the J end by 4 bases, with 10 bases between. CDR3 length: 14 amino acids. Germline-derived CDR1 and CDR2 are SGHVS and FQNEAQ. This chain's CDR3 is CASSFLSGNQPQHF. CDR3 coding DNA: TGTGCCAGCAGCTTCCTATCGGGGAATCAGCCCCAGCATTTT.

This rearrangement joins TRBV6-1 to TRBJ1-5; the match to TRBD1 covers 10 bases. V gave up 8 bases and J gave up 3 bases; unmatched junction bases: 4. This CDR3 spans 14 amino acids. CDR1 MNHNS and CDR2 SASEGT come from the germline V gene. In DNA, the CDR3 is TGTGCCAGCGGACAGGGGGGTATCAATCAGCCCCAGCATTTT. Residues: CASGQGGINQPQHF.

The chain couples TRBV6-6 to TRBJ2-1; D is ambiguous. Germline V CDR1 and CDR2: MNHNY, SVGAGI (reference sequence). CDR3 length: 12 residues. V was shortened by 6 bases and J by 4 bases, with 7 bases between the two germline ends. CDR3 coding DNA: TGTGCCAGCAGGGAGACGTACAATGAGCAGTTCTTC. This codes for CASRETYNEQFF.